The next 11 T cell receptor beta chains were all read from a single sample in a study of blood T cell repertoires in COVID-19. The repertoire was sequenced with immunoSEQ multiplex PCR; TCRdb's copy has only in-frame clones and lacks some. The table records 85,000 to 130,000 clones, 75% to 85% of them present only once. The sequencing sample was made of peripheral blood. These receptor sequences come from a man at least 80 years old with COVID-19, enrolled during active disease.

This chain connects TRBV5-1 to TRBJ2-3; 9 nucleotides match TRBD2. Germline trimming cut 3 bases from V and 5 bases from J; bases unmatched to any gene: 4. The length of the CDR3 is 14 residues. Germline V gene sequence: CDR1 SGHRS, CDR2 YFSETQ. The CDR3 reads CASSWPLAGDTQYF. The CDR3 region has the DNA TGCGCCAGCAGCTGGCCACTAGCGGGAGATACGCAGTATTTT. The complete variable domain, with remaining parts taken from reference TRBV5-1 and TRBJ2-3, reads KAGVTQTPRYLIKTRGQQVTLSCSPISGHRSVSWYQQTPGQGLQFLFEYFSETQRNKGNFPGRFSGRQFSNSRSEMNVSTLELGDSALYLCASSWPLAGDTQYFGPGTRLTVL.

The rearrangement uses TRBV19 and TRBJ2-1; possibly TRBD2 for D (7 bases). The CDR3 extends over 15 amino acids. CDR1 and CDR2 (germline): LNHDA, SQIVND (reference sequence). V lost 1 base, J lost 2 bases, and 9 bases lay in between. CDR3 bases: TGTGCCAGTAGTATAGGGGGGGGCCCCTACAATGAGCAGTTCTTC. Translated, it gives CASSIGGGPYNEQFF.

The chain recombines TRBV29-1 with TRBJ2-3; possible D gene TRBD2, 6 bases. Germline CDR1 SQVTM, CDR2 ANQGSEA. V lost 5 bases and J 3 bases, leaving 15 bases between the germline ends. The length of the CDR3 is 14 residues. Here the CDR3 reads CSVLPRLETDTQYF. In nucleotides, the CDR3 is TGCAGCGTTCTACCCCGACTAGAGACAGATACGCAGTATTTT.

V is TRBV9 and J is TRBJ1-4; D remains unclear. V lost 2 bases and J lost 5, with 7 bases in between. There are 13 residues in the CDR3. Germline CDR1 SGDLS, CDR2 YYNGEE. The CDR3 DNA follows: TGTGCCAGCAGCGTCAGAGGGAATGAAAAACTGTTTTTT. This gives the protein CASSVRGNEKLFF.

The genes are TRBV29-1 and TRBJ2-7, with 9 bases lining up with TRBD2. Germline CDR1 SQVTM, CDR2 ANQGSEA. V lost 3 bases to trimming and J lost 2 bases; unmatched junction nucleotides: 5. This CDR3 contains 14 residues. In DNA form, the CDR3 reads TGCAGCGTTGACAGCGGGAGGTACCCCTACGAGCAGTACTTC. It translates to CSVDSGRYPYEQYF.

V and J are TRBV7-2 and TRBJ2-2; D ambiguous. V was trimmed by 5 bases and J by 8 bases, leaving 9 bases between them. The CDR3 runs to 12 residues. CDR1 and CDR2 from the germline V gene are SGHTA and FQGNSA. The CDR3, as DNA: TGTGCCAGCAGCACGCAGTTAGGGGAGCTGTTTTTT. Amino acids: CASSTQLGELFF.

J is TRBJ2-3 and V is TRBV18, with unresolved D. The germline gives CDR1 KGHSH, CDR2 LQKENI. V lost 6 bases to trimming and J lost 4 bases, with 5 bases between them. The CDR3 runs to 11 residues. The CDR3 sequence: CASSRSDTQYF. Written as DNA, the CDR3 is TGTGCCAGCTCGCGATCAGATACGCAGTATTTT.

The chain links TRBV3-1 (or the pseudogene TRBV3-2) to TRBJ1-1; D ambiguous. V gave up 5 bases and J gave up 4 bases, with 14 bases separating them. The CDR3 runs 14 residues. CDR1 and CDR2 (germline): LGHDT, YNNKEL (reference sequence). CDR3 in DNA: TGTGCCAGCAGCATCGAGAGGGTGGGCACTGAAGCTTTCTTT. It encodes CASSIERVGTEAFF.

This clone was found once. V usage is TRBV19 and J usage is TRBJ2-3; 8 nucleotides match TRBD2. Per the germline V gene, CDR1 is LNHDA and CDR2 is SQIVND (reference sequence). The CDR3 spans 14 residues. Trimming took 7 bases from V and 4 from J; bases not matched to a gene: 7. CDR3 sequence: CASKPRGGPDTQYF. For the CDR3, the DNA is TGTGCCAGTAAGCCCCGGGGGGGCCCAGATACGCAGTATTTT.

This chain uses TRBV30 with TRBJ2-1, with 8 bases that match TRBD2. Germline-derived CDR1 and CDR2 are GTSNPN and SVGIG (reference sequence). The CDR3 is 14 residues long. The junction had 13 bases not matched to a gene; V was cut back by 2 bases and J by 13 bases. As DNA, the CDR3 is TGTGCCTGGAGTTCCGCGGCTAGCGGGCTGCGTCAGTTCTTC. This translates into CAWSSAASGLRQFF.

The V call is TRBV28, the J call TRBJ2-5; 13 bases are a match to TRBD2. The CDR3 runs to 14 residues. The ends lost 4 bases at V and 6 bases at J; junction bases unmatched: 2. Germline CDR1 MDHEN, CDR2 SYDVKM. The CDR3 region is CASSWGLAGQTQYF. In nucleotides, the CDR3 is TGTGCCAGCAGTTGGGGACTAGCGGGACAGACCCAGTACTTC.